The clone carrying this T cell receptor beta chain was seen many times. The data are from a study of human T cells and chemical hapten exposure. Overall study context: Sensitization employed 2% DPC on approximately 2 cm by approximately 2 cm of upper inner arm skin.

Per the authors' pipeline: Across samples, TCR counts had a median of roughly 97,000 and ranged from about 20,000 to 750,000. TCRdb re-called the RACE reads through MiXCR, storing one row per CDR3 protein. What appears here as the V and J calls and clone size reflects TCRdb's work, not the paper's. Seen here are a few hundred thousand distinct CDR3 sequences, about 5.4% observed once, and the top ten hold about 8.2%. As for time point: pre-sensitization, week 0. Treatment: therapeutic diphenylcyclopropenone sensitization with weekly scalp DPC. The CDR3 contains 10 residues. Trimming removed 8 bases from V and 11 bases from J, with 12 bases in between. Per germline, CDR1 MNHEY and CDR2 SVGEGT.

The genes are TRBV6-2 or TRBV6-3 and TRBJ1-1, with D hard to call. The sequences come from whole blood, collected in connection with sensitization to the hapten diphenylcyclopropenone (DPC). The TCR comes from a woman between 18 and 29 years old with alopecia areata. Some clones in this sample may be carry-over from other donors' samples. The CDR3 reads CASDRPPAFF. Written as DNA, the CDR3 is TGTGCCAGCGATAGGCCACCCGCTTTCTTT.